This TCR beta chain was profiled in a study of post-analysis software for immune sequencing data (dated by TCRdb to 2014 to 2015). Concerning the study at large: Recorded disease courses included relapsing-remitting, secondary progressive and progressive-relapsing multiple sclerosis, with some patients lacking subtype annotation. The patient repertoires were compared against about 10 previously published healthy control repertoires obtained from donors aged roughly 6 to 28 years. A subset of samples was prepared in parallel using single-end sample barcoding, then pooled and co-amplified after Illumina adapter ligation. What the research found in general, with its limitations: Roughly 5 TRBV segments, including TRBV5-6, TRBV5-1 and TRBV20-1, were significantly more frequent in patients than controls. Direct clustering with F measure showed strong co-clustering of samples prepared in the same batch, prompting a batch-effect correction. Compared with controls, multiple sclerosis patients had significantly lower normalized Chao1 diversity, a finding suggesting substantial peripheral T-cell clonal expansion. The control group was slightly older than the multiple sclerosis patient group.

V is shortened by 4 bases, J by 7 bases, and the region joining them spans 14 bases. From its cysteine to its phenylalanine, the CDR3 spans 14 amino acids. The DNA shown is the 42-base CDR3, in frame from base 1. This clonotype was seen a few times. Its antigen is unknown. Base qualities are not at hand, and no much larger clone is one base apart. TCR beta repertoires were profiled from peripheral blood of 13 young patients with multiple sclerosis to demonstrate the VDJtools post-analysis software. The multiple sclerosis patients were children and adolescents between roughly 6 and 17 years of age. The library was generated by PCR. Reads for this sample came from an Illumina HiSeq 2500. To reduce PCR and sequencing biases, unique molecular identifiers were incorporated into the TCR beta cDNA libraries. Approximately 500,000 cDNA molecules were obtained for every 1 to 10 million input T cells, so each molecule roughly corresponded to one T cell. The same protocol used for the earlier healthy control dataset was applied to prepare and sequence the patient libraries. Samples belonging to the same batch were prepared together, multiplexed and sequenced on a shared HiSeq lane. In the paper's pipeline: Raw barcoded reads were processed with MIGEC, discarding single-read molecular identifier groups before consensus assembly and CDR3 extraction. VDJtools was used for post-analysis of the clonotype tables, with diversity normalized by down-sampling every dataset to the smallest sample size. In repertoire overlap clustering, CDR3 amino acid sequences, but not nucleotide sequences, were matched to correct batch-related cross-sample contamination. The raw public data were reprocessed by TCRdb itself: fastp quality trimming at Q25, MiXCR clonotype calling, in-frame beta chains only. Rows are combined by CDR3 protein, so each entry shows the most common genes and DNA. The V and J calls were determined by TCRdb, not by the authors. This sample holds around 700,000 distinct CDR3 sequences; around 60% were observed only once. The ten top clones hold about 10% of the sample.

The TCR originated in a girl aged 2 to 10 with multiple sclerosis. Specimen: blood. The rearrangement combines TRBV12-3 or TRBV12-4 with TRBJ2-1, with no D gene named confidently. CDR3 loop: CASSSLARLNEQFF. Read as DNA, the sequence is TGTGCCAGCAGTTCTCTCGCTAGGCTAAATGAGCAGTTCTTC.